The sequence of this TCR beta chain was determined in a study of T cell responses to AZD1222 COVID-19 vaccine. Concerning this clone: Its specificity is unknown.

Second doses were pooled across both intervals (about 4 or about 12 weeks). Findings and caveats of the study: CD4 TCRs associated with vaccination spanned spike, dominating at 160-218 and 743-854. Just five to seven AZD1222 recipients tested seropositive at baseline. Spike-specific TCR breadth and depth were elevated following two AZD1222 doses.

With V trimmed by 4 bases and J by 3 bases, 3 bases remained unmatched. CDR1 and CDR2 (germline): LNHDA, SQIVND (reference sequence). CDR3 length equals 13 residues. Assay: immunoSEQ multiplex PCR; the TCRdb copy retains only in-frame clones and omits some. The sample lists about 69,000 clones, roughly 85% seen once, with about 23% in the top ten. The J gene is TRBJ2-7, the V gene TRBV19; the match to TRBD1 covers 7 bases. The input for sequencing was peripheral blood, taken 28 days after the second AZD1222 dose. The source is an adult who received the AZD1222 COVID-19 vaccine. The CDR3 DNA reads TGTGCCAGTAGTAGGCAGGGGGACTACGAGCAGTACTTC. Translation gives CASSRQGDYEQYF.